The entry below gives a single T cell receptor beta chain sequence along with its context. TCRdb analysed the reads with MiXCR anew, one entry per CDR3 protein. The sample consists of 290,000 or so distinct CDR3 sequences, roughly 24% of them appearing once. This CDR3 region has 14 residues. J lost 6 bases, V lost 4 bases, and 6 bases had no gene match. Per germline, CDR1 SGHRS and CDR2 YFSETQ. This entry comes from a study of T cell repertoires in cytomegalovirus infection. Study-wide context: Public signatures in TCR beta pointed to CMV infection and matching HLA type.

The chain recombines TRBV5-1 with TRBJ2-1, with 8 positions matching TRBD2. The clonotype comes from a human donor in good health (CMV status not recorded). Some clones in this sample may be carry-over from other donors' samples. The source material was PBMCs. The CDR3 sequence is CASSTPTSANEQFF. CDR3 DNA sequence: TGCGCCAGCAGCACTCCGACTAGCGCCAATGAGCAGTTCTTC.